The rows below give T cell receptor beta chains drawn from one sample of a study of T cells in Graves' hyperthyroidism and ophthalmopathy. From the multiplex PCR reads, TCRdb called clonotypes with MiXCR, one entry per CDR3 protein. Here the sample spans approximately 510,000 distinct CDR3 sequences, about 46% being singletons. The specimen sequenced was peripheral blood or thyroid tissue (not recorded which). All receptors derive from an adult woman with Graves' disease, either hyperthyroidism or ophthalmopathy (not recorded which). Both conserved end residues are part of each CDR3. The D gene is left open where the match is weak. Where a row states a size, it is once, few, many or the class of an expanded clone; other rows omit it.

- | - | TRBJ1-1 | TRBV29-1 | TGCAGCGTTTGGAGGGGCAGGAGGTTAGGCACTGAAGCTTTCTTT | CSVWRGRRLGTEAFF
many | TRBD1 | TRBJ2-7 | TRBV20-1 | TGCAGTGCTCCCCGGGACAGGAGCTACGAGCAGTACTTC | CSAPRDRSYEQYF
many | TRBD1 | TRBJ1-1 | TRBV5-4 | TGTGCCAGCAGCTTGATGGGACAGTTAGAAGCTTTCTTT | CASSLMGQLEAFF
many | TRBD1 | TRBJ1-2 | TRBV5-6 | TGTGCCAGCAGGCCTAGACAGGGTTGGGGCTATGGCTACACCTTC | CASRPRQGWGYGYTF
- | - | TRBJ2-7 | TRBV7-2 | TGTGCCAGCAGCACCGGACAGCCCCTAAGCGGGCAGTACTTC | CASSTGQPLSGQYF
many | - | TRBJ1-5 | TRBV7-3 | TGTGCCAGCAGCTTAGGCAGGGGCCAGCCCCAGCATTTT | CASSLGRGQPQHF
- | - | TRBJ2-6 | TRBV28 | TGTGCCAGCTTGCCTTCCGGCTCTGGGGCCAACGTCCTGACTTTC | CASLPSGSGANVLTF
- | - | TRBJ1-2 | TRBV5-1 | TGCGCCAGCAGCTTGGACAGGCCTAACTATGGCTACACCTTC | CASSLDRPNYGYTF
- | - | TRBJ1-5 | TRBV12-3/TRBV12-4 | TGTGCCAGCAGTTTAGGGGGGCATAGCAATCAGCCCCAGCATTTT | CASSLGGHSNQPQHF
few | TRBD1 | TRBJ1-2 | TRBV29-1 | TGCAGCGTTTCCGACAGGGGCTATGGCTACACCTTC | CSVSDRGYGYTF
- | - | TRBJ1-6 | TRBV10-3 | TGTGCCATCAGTGAGTCAGGGGGGGGTTCACCCCTCCACTTT | CAISESGGGSPLHF
- | TRBD1 | TRBJ2-7 | TRBV11-2 | TGTGCCAGCACCCGGACAGGAGAAGAGTACTTC | CASTRTGEEYF
- | - | TRBJ1-6 | TRBV7-3 | TGTGCCAGCAGCTTATCCGGGCCGGCAGCCTTACCCCTCCACTTT | CASSLSGPAALPLHF
- | TRBD1 | TRBJ2-2 | TRBV7-3 | TGTGCCACCGGGCCAGGGGGTACCGGGGAGCTGTTTTTT | CATGPGGTGELFF
few | - | TRBJ2-7 | TRBV10-3 | TGTGCCATCAGGGACAGCGCTTACGAGCAGTACTTC | CAIRDSAYEQYF
- | - | TRBJ1-1 | TRBV10-3 | TGTGCCATCAGTCGACTAAAGGACACTGAAGCTTTCTTT | CAISRLKDTEAFF
- | - | TRBJ2-2 | TRBV2 | TGTGCCAGCAGTGAAATGGGCGGCGTAGGGGAGCTGTTTTTT | CASSEMGGVGELFF
- | - | TRBJ2-6 | TRBV20-1 | TGCAGCGCGGGACAGAAGAACTCTGGGGCCAACGTCCTGACTTTC | CSAGQKNSGANVLTF
- | - | TRBJ1-2 | TRBV4-3 | TGCGCCAGCAGCCAAATTAGGTTTGAGGGGCGCGTCTGGCATGGCTACACCTTC | CASSQIRFEGRVWHGYTF
- | TRBD1 | TRBJ2-2 | TRBV20-1 | TGCAGTGCTACGACAGGGGTCAACACCGGGGAGCTGTTTTTT | CSATTGVNTGELFF
- | - | TRBJ2-5 | TRBV20-1 | TGCAGTGCTAGCGGGCCTCTCCAAGAGACCCAGTACTTC | CSASGPLQETQYF
- | - | TRBJ1-2 | TRBV3-1 | TGTGCCAGCAGCCAAGGACAAACTAACTATGGCTACACCTTC | CASSQGQTNYGYTF
- | TRBD1 | TRBJ1-5 | TRBV20-1 | TGCAGTGTAATCTTGACAGGGAAGGATCAGCCCCAGCATTTT | CSVILTGKDQPQHF
few | TRBD2 | TRBJ2-7 | TRBV4-2 | TGTGCCAGCAGCCAAGATGCGACTAGCGGCTACGAGCAGTACTTC | CASSQDATSGYEQYF
once | TRBD2 | TRBJ2-1 | TRBV5-4 | TGTGCCAGCAGCTCGACTAGCGCCTCGGGGGAGCAGTTCTTC | CASSSTSASGEQFF
few | TRBD1 | TRBJ1-2 | TRBV25-1 | TGTGCCAGCAGTGATCCCGGGACAGGGGGCTTTGGCTACACCTTC | CASSDPGTGGFGYTF
few | - | TRBJ2-5 | TRBV12-3/TRBV12-4 | TGTGCCAGCAGCCCCACCCGTGCTGGGGGGGAGACCCAGTACTTC | CASSPTRAGGETQYF
- | TRBD1 | TRBJ1-1 | TRBV29-1 | TGCAGCGAGGGGGACAGGGGTCCCTTCTTT | CSEGDRGPFF
few | TRBD1 | TRBJ1-2 | TRBV15 | TGTGCCACCAGCAGAGATCGGACAGGCTATGGCTACACCTTC | CATSRDRTGYGYTF
- | TRBD2 | TRBJ2-5 | TRBV7-6 | TGTGCCAGCAGCAAAGCGGGAGCAGAGACCCAGTACTTC | CASSKAGAETQYF
many | - | TRBJ1-1 | TRBV12-3/TRBV12-4 | TGTGCCAGCAGTTTCGGCAGAATAGGTGAAGCTTTCTTT | CASSFGRIGEAFF
many | TRBD1 | TRBJ2-5 | TRBV10-1 | TGCGCCAGCAGTGAGATGGGACAGGGGGAAGAGACCCAGTACTTC | CASSEMGQGEETQYF
- | TRBD1 | TRBJ2-6 | TRBV10-3 | TGTGCCATCAGGCCCGGGACAGGGGGACCTGGGGCCAACGTCCTGACTTTC | CAIRPGTGGPGANVLTF
- | - | TRBJ1-3 | TRBV6-5 | TGTGCCACCCACGGACGGAGCTCTGGAAACACCATATATTTT | CATHGRSSGNTIYF
- | - | TRBJ2-7 | TRBV4-1 | TGCGCCAGCAGCCAAGAGGGTGGGGCGGAACCCTACGAGCAGTACTTC | CASSQEGGAEPYEQYF
many | TRBD2 | TRBJ2-5 | TRBV5-1 | TGCGCCAGCAGCTGGGGGGGGTCTAGTCGGCAAGAGACCCAGTACTTC | CASSWGGSSRQETQYF
few | - | TRBJ2-7 | TRBV5-4 | TGTGCCAGCAGCTTCCAACTAGATGTTCCCAGCGAGCAGTACTTC | CASSFQLDVPSEQYF
many | - | TRBJ1-1 | TRBV29-1 | TGCAGCGTTGAAGAAGGGACCCGCACTGAAGCTTTCTTT | CSVEEGTRTEAFF
- | - | TRBJ2-7 | TRBV7-2 | TGTGCCAGCACCTTCAGCCGCACGGGAGAGCAGTACTTC | CASTFSRTGEQYF
- | - | TRBJ2-5 | TRBV29-1 | TGCAGAGTTTATAATAGAGGGACGACCCAGTACTTC | CRVYNRGTTQYF
- | - | TRBJ1-4 | TRBV28 | TGTGCCAGCAGTGATCAGATTAATGAAAAACTGTTTTTT | CASSDQINEKLFF
once | TRBD1 | TRBJ1-3 | TRBV19 | TGCGCCAGCAGCCAAGATTGGGACAGCTCTGGAAACACCATATATTTT | CASSQDWDSSGNTIYF
- | - | TRBJ1-5 | TRBV20-1 | TGCAGTGCTAGAGCGCCGGGCCGGCATTTT | CSARAPGRHF
once | - | TRBJ1-6 | TRBV27 | TGTGCCAGCCCACTAGACAGGTCCAATAATTCACCCCTCCACTTT | CASPLDRSNNSPLHF
few | TRBD1 | TRBJ2-7 | TRBV4-1 | TGCGCCAGCAGCCAAGAGCCGACAGGGGGCTTTTCCGACGTCCCGAACGAGCAGTACTTC | CASSQEPTGGFSDVPNEQYF
- | - | TRBJ2-7 | TRBV12-3/TRBV12-4 | TGTGCCAGCAGCCCCGGACAGCGGGAGCAGTACTTC | CASSPGQREQYF
- | TRBD1 | TRBJ1-1 | TRBV20-1 | TGCAGTGCTCGACAGGGACTGGGCTTT | CSARQGLGF
many | - | TRBJ1-5 | TRBV19 | TGTGCCAGTAGTACCACCCCCGGGGGAGAGAATCAGCCCCAGCATTTT | CASSTTPGGENQPQHF
- | - | TRBJ2-6 | TRBV7-9 | TGTGCCAGCAGCTTAGTAAAGAACGTCCTGACTTTC | CASSLVKNVLTF
many | TRBD2 | TRBJ2-7 | TRBV4-2 | TGTGCCAGCAGCCCCGGACTAGTTGACGAGCAGTACTTC | CASSPGLVDEQYF
many | - | TRBJ1-2 | TRBV29-1 | TGCAGCGTTGAAGGGGCGGAGTTTGGCTACACCTTC | CSVEGAEFGYTF
many | - | TRBJ1-1 | TRBV9 | TGTGCCAGCAGTGTGGTATCAGGGAACACTGAAGCTTTCTTT | CASSVVSGNTEAFF
few | - | TRBJ2-7 | TRBV6-1 | TGTGCCAGCAGTGATCTCGAGGGACCCTACGAGCAGTACTTC | CASSDLEGPYEQYF